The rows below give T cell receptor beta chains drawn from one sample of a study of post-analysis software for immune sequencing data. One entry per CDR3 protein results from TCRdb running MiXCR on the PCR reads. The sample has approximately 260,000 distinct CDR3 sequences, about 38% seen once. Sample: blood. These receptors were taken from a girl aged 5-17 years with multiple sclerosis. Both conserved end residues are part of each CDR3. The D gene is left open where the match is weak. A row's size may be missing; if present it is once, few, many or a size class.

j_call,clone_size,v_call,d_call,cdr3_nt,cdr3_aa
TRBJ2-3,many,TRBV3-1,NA,TGTGCCAGCAGCCCCACAGTGGTCGATACGCAGTATTTT,CASSPTVVDTQYF
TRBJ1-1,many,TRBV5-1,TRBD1,TGCGCCAGCAGCTTGGCTGGGACAGGGAAGGCTGAAGCTTTCTTT,CASSLAGTGKAEAFF
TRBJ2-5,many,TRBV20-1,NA,TGCAGTGCTGACCCGGGCAGGGGAGAGACCCAGTACTTC,CSADPGRGETQYF
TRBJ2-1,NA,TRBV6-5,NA,TGTGCCAGCAGTTACTCGAGGACTCCGAATGAGCAGTTCTTC,CASSYSRTPNEQFF
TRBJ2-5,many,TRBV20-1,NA,TGCAGTGCTAGAGATCTACGGGAGACCCAGTACTTC,CSARDLRETQYF
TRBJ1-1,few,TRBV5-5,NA,TGTGCCAGCAGCTCCGGGACGGAACTCACTGAAGCTTTCTTT,CASSSGTELTEAFF
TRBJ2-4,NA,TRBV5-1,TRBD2,TGCGCCAGCAGCTTGGTACTAGCGGGGCCCAAAAACATTCAGTACTTC,CASSLVLAGPKNIQYF
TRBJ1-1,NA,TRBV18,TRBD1,TGTGCCAGCTCACTACAGGGGTGGACCACTGAAGCTTTCTTT,CASSLQGWTTEAFF
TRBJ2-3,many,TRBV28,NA,TGTGCCAGCAGTTTTTGGGCGGATACGCAGTATTTT,CASSFWADTQYF
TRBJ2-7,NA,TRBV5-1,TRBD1,TGCGCCAGCAGCACCTGGACAGGGTACTCCTACGAGCAGTACTTC,CASSTWTGYSYEQYF
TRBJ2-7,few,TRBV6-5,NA,TGTGCCAGCAGGAGACTGGGACTCTCCGAGAACTACGAGCAGTACTTC,CASRRLGLSENYEQYF
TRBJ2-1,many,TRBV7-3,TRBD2,TGTGCCAGCAGCCTGACTAGCGGGAGGTACAATGAGCAGTTCTTC,CASSLTSGRYNEQFF
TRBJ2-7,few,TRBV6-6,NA,TGTGCCAGCAGTTACACGCCGTCACAAGGATACGAGCAGTACTTC,CASSYTPSQGYEQYF
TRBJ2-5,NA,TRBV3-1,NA,TGTGCCAGCAGCCCAAGCCTACCCTATGAGCAGTACTTC,CASSPSLPYEQYF
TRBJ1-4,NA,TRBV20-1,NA,TGCAGTGTTTCAACGCAGGGAACTAATGAAAAACTGTTTTTT,CSVSTQGTNEKLFF
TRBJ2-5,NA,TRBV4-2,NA,TGTGCCAGCAGCCGCGACCCGACCCGGGGAGAGACCCAGTACTTC,CASSRDPTRGETQYF
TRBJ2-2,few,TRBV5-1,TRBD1,TGCGCCAGCAGCCCACAGACAGGGTACACCGGGGAGCTGTTTTTT,CASSPQTGYTGELFF
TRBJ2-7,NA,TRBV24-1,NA,TGTGCCACCAGTGACCCCGGACGCGACGAGCAGTACTTC,CATSDPGRDEQYF
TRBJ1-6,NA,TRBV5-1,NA,TGCGCCAGCAGCTTGAGTCAGGGTGGGATATCACCCCTCCACTTT,CASSLSQGGISPLHF
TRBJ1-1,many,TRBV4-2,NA,TGTGCCAGCAGCCGCGGAAGGCGGAATGAAGCTTTCTTT,CASSRGRRNEAFF
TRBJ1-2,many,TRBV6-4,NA,TGTGCCGGCCGACCGGGACTCTTCTATGGCTACACCTTC,CAGRPGLFYGYTF
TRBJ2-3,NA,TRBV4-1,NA,TGCGCCAGCAGCCAAGAAAGCACAGATACGCAGTATTTT,CASSQESTDTQYF
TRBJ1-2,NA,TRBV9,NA,TGTGCCAGCAGCGTAGGGGGAGCTAACTATGGCTACACCTTC,CASSVGGANYGYTF
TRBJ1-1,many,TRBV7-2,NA,TGTGCCAGCAGCTTAACGCAAGGGGTTGCGACTGAAGCTTTCTTT,CASSLTQGVATEAFF
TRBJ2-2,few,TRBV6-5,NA,TGTGCCAGCAGTCACCCTGAGACCGGGGAGCGGTTTTTT,CASSHPETGERFF
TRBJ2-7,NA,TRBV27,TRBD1,TGTGCCAGCAGTTCGACCGGGACAGGGGACTACGAGCAGTACTTC,CASSSTGTGDYEQYF
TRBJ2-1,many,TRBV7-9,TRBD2,TGTGCCAGCAGCTTAGCGGCGGGGGGCCTCGGCAATGAGCAGTTCTTC,CASSLAAGGLGNEQFF
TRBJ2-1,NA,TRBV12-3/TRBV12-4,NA,TGTGCCAGCAGCCTAGGGCTAGCTTCCGAGCAGTTCTTC,CASSLGLASEQFF
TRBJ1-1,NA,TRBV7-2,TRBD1,TGTGCCAGCAGCTCCCACAGGGGGAGGGACACTGAAGCTTTCTTT,CASSSHRGRDTEAFF
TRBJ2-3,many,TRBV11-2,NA,TGTGCCAGCAGCTTACGCGGGACTAGCACAGATACGCAGTATTTT,CASSLRGTSTDTQYF
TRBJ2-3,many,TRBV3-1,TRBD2,TGTGCCAGCAGCCAGGAGGAACCGAGCGGGGGGGACACAGATACGCAGTATTTT,CASSQEEPSGGDTDTQYF
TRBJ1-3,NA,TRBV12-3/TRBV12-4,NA,TGTGCCAGCAGTTTAGAGGTCGGGGAGTCAGGAAACACCATATATTTT,CASSLEVGESGNTIYF
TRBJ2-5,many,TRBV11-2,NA,TGTGCCAGCACCCCGAACGCTCAGACCGGAAGAGTGTACTTC,CASTPNAQTGRVYF
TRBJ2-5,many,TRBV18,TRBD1,TGTGCCAGCTCACCACTTCCCCCGGGACAGCAAGAGACCCAGTACTTC,CASSPLPPGQQETQYF
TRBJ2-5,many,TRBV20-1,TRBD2,TGCAGTGCTAGAGATCCAGCCAGCGGGGGGACTCAAGAGACCCAGTACTTC,CSARDPASGGTQETQYF
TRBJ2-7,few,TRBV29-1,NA,TGCAGCGTTGAAGGGCAGGGGGGACACGAGCAGTACTTC,CSVEGQGGHEQYF
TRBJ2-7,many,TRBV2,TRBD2,TGTGCCAGCAGATTAGCGGGAGGGCCATACGAGCAGTACTTC,CASRLAGGPYEQYF
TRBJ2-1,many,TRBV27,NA,TGTGCCAGCAGTTTCCCCGGACAGGGAGGGTTCTACAATGAGCAGTTCTTC,CASSFPGQGGFYNEQFF
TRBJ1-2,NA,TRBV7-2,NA,TGTGCCTGCAGCTTGTTTGGAGGTGGCTACACCTTC,CACSLFGGGYTF
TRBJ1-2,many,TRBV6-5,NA,TGTGCCAGCAGTTCCCCGACAGGAGCTAACTATGGCTACACCTTC,CASSSPTGANYGYTF
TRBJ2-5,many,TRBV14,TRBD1,TGTGCCAGCAGCCAAGGACAGGGGAGGTATGAGACCCAGTACTTC,CASSQGQGRYETQYF
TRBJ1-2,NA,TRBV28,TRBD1,TGTGCCAGCAGTTCGCAAAGTCGGACAGGGAAAGACTATGGCTACACCTTC,CASSSQSRTGKDYGYTF
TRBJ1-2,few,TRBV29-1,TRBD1,TGCAGCGTCACAGGGGGCGCGGATGGCTACACCTTC,CSVTGGADGYTF
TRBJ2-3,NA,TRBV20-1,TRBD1,TGCAGTGTTCCGGGACAGGGGGCAAGGGCAGATACGCAGTATTTT,CSVPGQGARADTQYF
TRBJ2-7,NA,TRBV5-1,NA,TGCGCCAGCAGCTTAATACCCGACGTTGCCTACGAGCAGTACTTC,CASSLIPDVAYEQYF
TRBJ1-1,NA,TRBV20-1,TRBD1,TGCAGTGCTACAGGGGGCGATACTGAAGCTTTCTTT,CSATGGDTEAFF
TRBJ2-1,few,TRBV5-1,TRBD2,TGCGCCAGCAGCTTGGAGACTAGCGGGAGTCCGCAGTTCTTC,CASSLETSGSPQFF
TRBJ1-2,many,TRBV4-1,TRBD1,TGCGCCAGCAGCCAAGGAGACAGGGGGCCTGTTGGCTACACCTTC,CASSQGDRGPVGYTF
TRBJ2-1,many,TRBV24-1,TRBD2,TGTGCCACCAGTGACCGTAGCGGGAGGGCTAACAATGAGCAGTTCTTC,CATSDRSGRANNEQFF
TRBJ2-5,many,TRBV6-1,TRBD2,TGTGCCAGCACCCCTAGCGGGAGGCAAGAGACCCAGTACTTC,CASTPSGRQETQYF
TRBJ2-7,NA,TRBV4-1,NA,TGCGCCAGCAGCCAAGGACAGGCCTACGAGCAGTACTTC,CASSQGQAYEQYF
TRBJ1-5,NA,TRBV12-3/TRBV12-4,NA,TGTGCCAGCAGTTTTCAGGCTCTGGGAAATCAGCCCCAGCATTTT,CASSFQALGNQPQHF
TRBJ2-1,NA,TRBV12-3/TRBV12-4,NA,TGTGCCAGCAGTCCTTGGCTAGCCGGGGTTGAGCAGTTCTTC,CASSPWLAGVEQFF
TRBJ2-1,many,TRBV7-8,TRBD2,TGTGCCAGCAGCTTAGCGGGAGGGTTATTGTTCTTC,CASSLAGGLLFF